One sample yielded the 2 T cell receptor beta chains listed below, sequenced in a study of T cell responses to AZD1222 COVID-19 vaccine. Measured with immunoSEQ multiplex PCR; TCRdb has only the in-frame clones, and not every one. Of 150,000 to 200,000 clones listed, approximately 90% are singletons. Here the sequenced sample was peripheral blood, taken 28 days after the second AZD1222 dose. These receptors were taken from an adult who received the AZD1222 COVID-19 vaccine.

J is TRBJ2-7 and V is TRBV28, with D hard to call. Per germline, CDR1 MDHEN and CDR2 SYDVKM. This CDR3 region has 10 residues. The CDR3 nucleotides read TGTGGAAATTTGGGTTACGAGCAGTACTTC. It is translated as CGNLGYEQYF.

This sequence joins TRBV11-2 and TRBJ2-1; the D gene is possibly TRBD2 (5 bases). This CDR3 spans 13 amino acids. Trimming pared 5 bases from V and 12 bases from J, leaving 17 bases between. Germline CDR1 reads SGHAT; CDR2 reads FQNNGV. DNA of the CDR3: TGTGCCAGCAGCCTAAGGGAGTTTCTGGGGCAGTTCTTC. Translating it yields CASSLREFLGQFF.